This is a list of T cell receptor beta chains from one sample in a study of T-cell reconstitution after alpha-beta-depleted transplantation in children. TCRdb re-analysed the PCR reads in MiXCR, keeping a single row per CDR3 protein. Here the sample spans 700,000 to 850,000 distinct CDR3 sequences, about 15% being singletons. Sequences were derived from PBMCs, mostly from graft donor cells, sampled 360 days after TCRalphabeta/CD19-depleted stem cell transplant. Source of these receptors: a male patient younger than 18 who had a stem cell transplant for acute lymphoblastic leukemia, so the T cells may come from the graft donor. Each CDR3 is given with its conserved first and last residue. Each record gives: V gene, clone size, J gene, D gene, CDR3 DNA, CDR3 protein. D genes are given only for firm matches. A clone size is listed for some rows: how often the clone was seen (once, few, many), or a class if it is expanded.

v_gene: TRBV3-1; abundance: .; j_gene: TRBJ2-7; d_gene: .; CDR3nt: TGTGCCCTCTGTTCACCGCGATCTGGACACCCCATGACCTACGAGCAGTACTTC; CDR3aa: CALCSPRSGHPMTYEQYF
v_gene: TRBV6-2/TRBV6-3; abundance: .; j_gene: TRBJ1-1; d_gene: .; CDR3nt: TGTGCCAGCAGATTGCCAGGACTGAACACTGAAGCTTTCTTT; CDR3aa: CASRLPGLNTEAFF
v_gene: TRBV15; abundance: many; j_gene: TRBJ1-1; d_gene: .; CDR3nt: TGTGCCACCAGCGGGCGAATGAACACTGAAGCTTTCTTT; CDR3aa: CATSGRMNTEAFF
v_gene: TRBV7-9; abundance: .; j_gene: TRBJ2-7; d_gene: .; CDR3nt: TGTGCCAGCAGCTTGCAGGAGCTCGCCCCCAACGAGCAGTACTTC; CDR3aa: CASSLQELAPNEQYF
v_gene: TRBV5-1; abundance: .; j_gene: TRBJ2-1; d_gene: TRBD2; CDR3nt: TGCGCCAGCAGCTCCTCAAAGACTAGCGGGAGGGGCAATGAGCAGTTCTTC; CDR3aa: CASSSSKTSGRGNEQFF
v_gene: TRBV4-1; abundance: .; j_gene: TRBJ2-7; d_gene: .; CDR3nt: TGCGCCAGCAGCCAAGAAAGTCCGGGAAGCCTTTATGACGAGCAGTACTTC; CDR3aa: CASSQESPGSLYDEQYF
v_gene: TRBV20-1; abundance: .; j_gene: TRBJ2-1; d_gene: TRBD2; CDR3nt: TGCAGTGCCGCCTTGGCTAGCGGGAGACTCTACAATGAGCAGTTCTTC; CDR3aa: CSAALASGRLYNEQFF
v_gene: TRBV7-3; abundance: .; j_gene: TRBJ2-1; d_gene: TRBD2; CDR3nt: TGTGCCAGCAGCTTAATCGGGGCGGGGCCTAGCGGGAGGGATGAGCAGTTCTTC; CDR3aa: CASSLIGAGPSGRDEQFF
v_gene: TRBV11-2; abundance: .; j_gene: TRBJ2-1; d_gene: TRBD1; CDR3nt: TGTGCCAGCAGCTTAGTGGGCAGGGGGTTCTACAATGAGCAGTTCTTC; CDR3aa: CASSLVGRGFYNEQFF
v_gene: TRBV30; abundance: .; j_gene: TRBJ2-1; d_gene: TRBD2; CDR3nt: TGTGCCTGGACAGCCGGGACTAGCTTCTACAATGAGCAGTTCTTC; CDR3aa: CAWTAGTSFYNEQFF
v_gene: TRBV18; abundance: .; j_gene: TRBJ2-5; d_gene: .; CDR3nt: TGTGCCAGCTCACCACGTCGTACAGCCCAAGAGACCCAGTACTTC; CDR3aa: CASSPRRTAQETQYF
v_gene: TRBV12-3/TRBV12-4; abundance: .; j_gene: TRBJ2-2; d_gene: .; CDR3nt: TGTGCCAGCAGATACTGGACGTCCGGGGAGCTGTTTTTT; CDR3aa: CASRYWTSGELFF
v_gene: TRBV9; abundance: few; j_gene: TRBJ2-7; d_gene: .; CDR3nt: TGTGCCAGCAGCGCCCTTGGCTCGACATACGAGCAGTACTTC; CDR3aa: CASSALGSTYEQYF
v_gene: TRBV18; abundance: .; j_gene: TRBJ2-3; d_gene: .; CDR3nt: TGTGCCAGCTCACCACTGACTTCTACTAGCACAGATACGCAGTATTTT; CDR3aa: CASSPLTSTSTDTQYF
v_gene: TRBV10-3; abundance: many; j_gene: TRBJ1-1; d_gene: .; CDR3nt: TGTGCCATCAACGAACTGTGGAACACTGAAGCTTTCTTT; CDR3aa: CAINELWNTEAFF
v_gene: TRBV27; abundance: .; j_gene: TRBJ2-1; d_gene: .; CDR3nt: TGTGCCAGCAGTTTCGGACTCGGCCGGGGCTCCTACAATGAGCAGTTCTTC; CDR3aa: CASSFGLGRGSYNEQFF
v_gene: TRBV5-2; abundance: once; j_gene: TRBJ2-2; d_gene: .; CDR3nt: TGTGCCAGCAAGACCAGCGGGATCGCCGGGGAGCTGTTTTTT; CDR3aa: CASKTSGIAGELFF
v_gene: TRBV18; abundance: many; j_gene: TRBJ2-1; d_gene: TRBD2; CDR3nt: TGTGCCAGCTCACCCAAGCGGGAGAAGGAGCAGTTCTTC; CDR3aa: CASSPKREKEQFF
v_gene: TRBV4-1; abundance: many; j_gene: TRBJ1-2; d_gene: TRBD1; CDR3nt: TGCGCCAGCAGTTGGACAGGGCTCAGAGATAACTATGGCTACACCTTC; CDR3aa: CASSWTGLRDNYGYTF
v_gene: TRBV23-1; abundance: .; j_gene: TRBJ2-2; d_gene: .; CDR3nt: TGCGCCAGCAGTCAATCGCCTCATTCGAACACCGGGGAGCTGTTTTTT; CDR3aa: CASSQSPHSNTGELFF
v_gene: TRBV5-1; abundance: .; j_gene: TRBJ1-2; d_gene: TRBD1; CDR3nt: TGCGCCAGCAGTCATGCCGGGACAGCGTATGAGGGCTACACCTTC; CDR3aa: CASSHAGTAYEGYTF
v_gene: TRBV5-1; abundance: .; j_gene: TRBJ2-7; d_gene: TRBD2; CDR3nt: TGCGCCAGCAGCCAGACTAGCGTCTACGAGCAGTACTTC; CDR3aa: CASSQTSVYEQYF
v_gene: TRBV7-2; abundance: .; j_gene: TRBJ2-4; d_gene: .; CDR3nt: TGTGCCAGCAGCTTAGCGGTCCGGGGGGCTCCCGCCAAAAACATTCAGTACTTC; CDR3aa: CASSLAVRGAPAKNIQYF
v_gene: TRBV7-8; abundance: .; j_gene: TRBJ2-7; d_gene: TRBD1; CDR3nt: TGTGCCAGCAGATACCGGACAGGGTTGAAATACGAGCAGTACTTC; CDR3aa: CASRYRTGLKYEQYF
v_gene: TRBV29-1; abundance: .; j_gene: TRBJ2-2; d_gene: TRBD1; CDR3nt: TGCAGCGTGGGGCTACAGGGGCCACCGAACACCGGGGAGCTGTTTTTT; CDR3aa: CSVGLQGPPNTGELFF
v_gene: TRBV2; abundance: .; j_gene: TRBJ2-5; d_gene: TRBD1; CDR3nt: TGTGCCAGCAGTCGACAGGACAGGGGAGGGGAGACCCAGTACTTC; CDR3aa: CASSRQDRGGETQYF
v_gene: TRBV29-1; abundance: .; j_gene: TRBJ1-1; d_gene: .; CDR3nt: TGCAGCGTTGAGGGGCAGCCAGGGACTGAAGCTTTCTTT; CDR3aa: CSVEGQPGTEAFF
v_gene: TRBV9; abundance: .; j_gene: TRBJ1-4; d_gene: .; CDR3nt: TGTGCCAGCAGCGTAGAGCCATATAATGAAAAACTGTTTTTT; CDR3aa: CASSVEPYNEKLFF
v_gene: TRBV15; abundance: few; j_gene: TRBJ1-1; d_gene: .; CDR3nt: TGTGCCACCAGCAGATCGGGCGGGGCTGAAGCTTTCTTT; CDR3aa: CATSRSGGAEAFF
v_gene: TRBV7-2; abundance: few; j_gene: TRBJ1-4; d_gene: .; CDR3nt: TGTGCCAGCAGCTTAACCAATGAAAAACTGTTTTTT; CDR3aa: CASSLTNEKLFF
v_gene: TRBV12-3/TRBV12-4; abundance: few; j_gene: TRBJ2-1; d_gene: .; CDR3nt: TGTGCCAGCACCTCCGGCGGGTCCAATGAGCAGTTCTTC; CDR3aa: CASTSGGSNEQFF
v_gene: TRBV12-3/TRBV12-4; abundance: few; j_gene: TRBJ2-5; d_gene: .; CDR3nt: TGTGCCAGCAGTTTGAGTGGGTGGGGGACCCAGTACTTC; CDR3aa: CASSLSGWGTQYF
v_gene: TRBV5-1; abundance: .; j_gene: TRBJ1-1; d_gene: TRBD1; CDR3nt: TGCGCCAGCTACACCGGGACAGGGAACACTGAAGCTTTCTTT; CDR3aa: CASYTGTGNTEAFF
v_gene: TRBV29-1; abundance: .; j_gene: TRBJ2-5; d_gene: .; CDR3nt: TGCAGCGTTGAGGTTGGATTCTCCCGATTAGGGGAGACCCAGTACTTC; CDR3aa: CSVEVGFSRLGETQYF
v_gene: TRBV12-3/TRBV12-4; abundance: few; j_gene: TRBJ2-1; d_gene: TRBD2; CDR3nt: TGTGCCAGCAGCCCCATCCCGGGACTAGCGGCCTACAATGAGCAGTTCTTC; CDR3aa: CASSPIPGLAAYNEQFF
v_gene: TRBV4-1; abundance: .; j_gene: TRBJ2-2; d_gene: .; CDR3nt: TGCGCCAGCAGCCACTATGTCGGGGGCGCGAGGACCGGGGAGCTGTTTTTT; CDR3aa: CASSHYVGGARTGELFF
v_gene: TRBV5-1; abundance: few; j_gene: TRBJ2-1; d_gene: TRBD2; CDR3nt: TGCGCCAGCAGCTGGGGACTAGCGGGAGTTTCCAATGAGCAGTTCTTC; CDR3aa: CASSWGLAGVSNEQFF
v_gene: TRBV7-3; abundance: few; j_gene: TRBJ2-3; d_gene: TRBD1; CDR3nt: TGTGCCAGCAGCTTGACAGGGTCGTCATCAGCTACGCAGTATTTT; CDR3aa: CASSLTGSSSATQYF
v_gene: TRBV13; abundance: few; j_gene: TRBJ2-2; d_gene: .; CDR3nt: TGTGCCAGTAAAGCGCAAACCGGGGAGCTGTTTTTT; CDR3aa: CASKAQTGELFF
v_gene: TRBV3-1; abundance: few; j_gene: TRBJ2-6; d_gene: .; CDR3nt: TGTGCCAGCAGCCGTAACGGTATAAGGGGGGGCCCCTCTGGGGCCAACGTCCTGACTTTC; CDR3aa: CASSRNGIRGGPSGANVLTF
v_gene: TRBV5-1; abundance: many; j_gene: TRBJ2-1; d_gene: TRBD2; CDR3nt: TGCGCCAGCAGCCCTCCAGCGGGGGGCGTGGATGAGCAGTTCTTC; CDR3aa: CASSPPAGGVDEQFF
v_gene: TRBV3-1; abundance: few; j_gene: TRBJ2-2; d_gene: .; CDR3nt: TGTGCCAGCAGCCAATTCACAGGGGAGGTCGGGGAGCTGTTTTTT; CDR3aa: CASSQFTGEVGELFF
v_gene: TRBV7-3; abundance: once; j_gene: TRBJ2-1; d_gene: .; CDR3nt: TGTGCCAGCAGCCCCCGGACCGGTTCCGATGAGCAGTTCTTC; CDR3aa: CASSPRTGSDEQFF
v_gene: TRBV15; abundance: .; j_gene: TRBJ2-1; d_gene: TRBD1; CDR3nt: TGTGCCACCAGCAGACCTAACAGGGGACGGAACAATGAGCAGTTCTTC; CDR3aa: CATSRPNRGRNNEQFF
v_gene: TRBV4-1; abundance: .; j_gene: TRBJ2-3; d_gene: .; CDR3nt: TGCGCCAGCAGCTACCCCGGGAGCACAGATACGCAGTATTTT; CDR3aa: CASSYPGSTDTQYF
v_gene: TRBV12-3/TRBV12-4; abundance: .; j_gene: TRBJ2-3; d_gene: .; CDR3nt: TGTGCCAGTGCAGATTTTAGCACAGATACGCAGTATTTT; CDR3aa: CASADFSTDTQYF
v_gene: TRBV29-1; abundance: few; j_gene: TRBJ1-1; d_gene: .; CDR3nt: TGCAGCGCCCCGGAGAACACTGAAGCTTTCTTT; CDR3aa: CSAPENTEAFF
v_gene: TRBV27; abundance: many; j_gene: TRBJ2-7; d_gene: TRBD1; CDR3nt: TGTGCCAGCAGTTTGCAGGGGGCTCGGTACGAGCAGTACTTC; CDR3aa: CASSLQGARYEQYF
v_gene: TRBV15; abundance: many; j_gene: TRBJ2-7; d_gene: .; CDR3nt: TGTGCCACCAGCAGAGATAGTAGGTTAACCTTCGAGCAGTACTTC; CDR3aa: CATSRDSRLTFEQYF
v_gene: TRBV2; abundance: .; j_gene: TRBJ1-1; d_gene: .; CDR3nt: TGTGCCAGCAGTGGGGGTTACACTGAAGCTTTCTTT; CDR3aa: CASSGGYTEAFF
v_gene: TRBV13; abundance: .; j_gene: TRBJ2-7; d_gene: TRBD1; CDR3nt: TGTGCCAGCAGCTTAGCGCTATGGGACAGGGCCTACGAGCAGTACTTC; CDR3aa: CASSLALWDRAYEQYF
v_gene: TRBV5-1; abundance: few; j_gene: TRBJ2-2; d_gene: TRBD2; CDR3nt: TGCGCCAGCAGGTGGACTAGCGGGATGAACACCGGGGAGCTGTTTTTT; CDR3aa: CASRWTSGMNTGELFF
v_gene: TRBV7-9; abundance: .; j_gene: TRBJ2-1; d_gene: .; CDR3nt: TGTGCCAGCAGCTTTCGCGACTACCTTAATGAGCAGTTCTTC; CDR3aa: CASSFRDYLNEQFF
v_gene: TRBV2; abundance: few; j_gene: TRBJ2-4; d_gene: .; CDR3nt: TGTGCCAGCATTATACTGGCTTTACCCAAAAACATTCAGTACTTC; CDR3aa: CASIILALPKNIQYF
v_gene: TRBV7-8; abundance: .; j_gene: TRBJ1-5; d_gene: .; CDR3nt: TGTGCCAGCAGCCCAGAGATCCCCAATCAGCCCCAGCATTTT; CDR3aa: CASSPEIPNQPQHF
v_gene: TRBV6-6; abundance: .; j_gene: TRBJ2-7; d_gene: .; CDR3nt: TGTGCCAGCAGTGACAATAGCGGTTACGAGCAGTACTTC; CDR3aa: CASSDNSGYEQYF
v_gene: TRBV5-5; abundance: few; j_gene: TRBJ2-5; d_gene: .; CDR3nt: TGTGCCAGCAGCTTTCTCCGGCTTCACCAAGAGACCCAGTACTTC; CDR3aa: CASSFLRLHQETQYF
v_gene: TRBV24-1; abundance: many; j_gene: TRBJ2-1; d_gene: .; CDR3nt: TGTGCCACCACAGCGGACTCCTACAATGAGCAGTTCTTC; CDR3aa: CATTADSYNEQFF
v_gene: TRBV20-1; abundance: .; j_gene: TRBJ1-5; d_gene: TRBD1; CDR3nt: TGCAGTGCTAGAGGGGACAGGGGTCAGCCCCAGCATTTT; CDR3aa: CSARGDRGQPQHF